The 21 T cell receptor beta chains presented below share a single source sample, sequenced in a study of Graves' ophthalmopathy and Graves' hyperthyroidism. TCR beta CDR3 regions were amplified from RNA transcripts. The library came from an HTBI-primed first-round RT-PCR and a second-round multiplex PCR. TCRdb re-derived calls from the multiplex PCR reads in MiXCR, one entry per CDR3 protein. Of 150,000 to 200,000 distinct CDR3 sequences in the sample, around 40% were seen once. Sequencing used peripheral blood. The receptors were gathered from a man aged 30 to 39 with Graves' ophthalmopathy.

The chain recombines TRBV7-2 with TRBJ1-6; D is undetermined. This CDR3 is built from 14 residues. Trimming removed 1 base at V and 9 bases at J, with 10 bases between. The V gene's germline CDR1 is SGHTA and CDR2 FQGNSA. DNA for the CDR3: TGTGCCAGCAGCTTAGTGGGGTCTGGTTCACCCCTCCACTTT. This codes for CASSLVGSGSPLHF.

Many counts were recorded for this clonotype. The chain carries TRBV5-1 and TRBJ2-7, with D perhaps TRBD2 (6 bases). This CDR3 is built from 17 residues. Per the germline V gene, CDR1 is SGHRS and CDR2 is YFSETQ. V dropped 1 base and J dropped 0 bases, with 17 bases sitting between them. CDR3 sequence: CASSLTSHPRGSYEQYF. Written as DNA, the CDR3 is TGCGCCAGCAGCTTGACCTCCCATCCGCGGGGCTCCTACGAGCAGTACTTC.

This clonotype was counted a single time. The chain is built from TRBV3-1 and TRBJ2-7; D remains ambiguous. CDR3 length: 12 residues. The V end was cut by 3 bases, the J end by 3 bases, with 6 bases between. Germline CDR1 and CDR2: LGHDT and YNNKEL (reference sequence). CDR3 amino acids: CASSHGVYEQYF. CDR3 sequence (DNA): TGTGCCAGCAGCCATGGAGTCTACGAGCAGTACTTC.

This clonotype was seen more than once but under ten times. This sequence joins TRBV6-1 and TRBJ1-1; D remains ambiguous. The germline V gene encodes CDR1 MNHNS and CDR2 SASEGT. The CDR3 is 14 residues long. V lost 3 bases and J lost 1, with 9 bases in between. The CDR3 region has the DNA TGTGCCAGCAGTGAGGACCCAGGGAACACTGAAGCTTTCTTT. Its translation is CASSEDPGNTEAFF.

V usage is TRBV7-2 and J usage is TRBJ2-5, with TRBD1 matching over 7 bases. Germline V gene lookup returns CDR1 SGHTA and CDR2 FQGNSA. CDR3 length: 15 amino acids. Germline trimming cut 6 bases from V and 5 bases from J; bases unmatched to any gene: 12. The CDR3 sequence is CASRRGQAAKETQYF. CDR3 nucleotide sequence: TGTGCCAGCAGGCGTGGACAGGCGGCTAAGGAGACCCAGTACTTC.

In its sample, this clonotype was seen once. V and J are TRBV7-9 and TRBJ2-5; D is perhaps TRBD2 (5 bases). There are 13 residues in the CDR3. Between the trimmed V and J ends, which lost 5 bases and 4 bases, there was a span of 11 bases. Per germline, CDR1 SEHNR and CDR2 FQNEAQ (reference sequence). CDR3: CASSLPAGETQYF. The CDR3 DNA sequence: TGTGCCAGCAGCCTTCCGGCGGGAGAGACCCAGTACTTC.

CDR3 DNA: TGTGCCAGCAGTTTTTTCTCCTACGAGCAGTACTTC. It is translated as CASSFFSYEQYF. The V call is TRBV12-3 or TRBV12-4, the J call TRBJ2-7; no clear D. The CDR3 runs to 12 residues. The V gene lost 3 bases and the J gene lost 0 bases, with 3 bases spanning the gap.

This clonotype was recorded at least ten times. The rearrangement links TRBV6-6 to TRBJ1-1; 7 positions agree with TRBD1. CDR3 length: 15 residues. CDR1 is MNHNY, CDR2 SVGAGI, per germline (reference sequence). J gave up 5 bases and V 5 bases, and 11 bases lay outside the gene matches. The CDR3 here is CASSPRTGTSTEAFF. The CDR3 nucleotides are TGTGCCAGCAGTCCCCGGACAGGTACATCGACTGAAGCTTTCTTT.

This clonotype was found many times. This sequence joins TRBV6-2 or TRBV6-3 and TRBJ2-5; D might be TRBD2 (6 bases). V gave up 2 bases and J gave up 4 bases, with 17 bases separating them. Germline CDR1 reads MNHEY; CDR2 reads SVGEGT. This CDR3 comprises 16 residues. The DNA of the CDR3 is TGTGCCAGCAGTTACGATCGCGGGACGAACCTAGAGACCCAGTACTTC. Translated, it gives CASSYDRGTNLETQYF.

In this sample, this clonotype turned up once. The J gene is TRBJ2-7, the V gene TRBV12-5; D perhaps matches TRBD2 (6 bases). The V end lost 7 bases, the J end lost 2 bases, and 12 bases lay between the germline ends. The CDR3 length is 13 residues. The germline gives CDR1 LGHNT, CDR2 FRNRAP. CDR3 loop: CASALGGTYEQYF. CDR3 DNA sequence: TGTGCTAGTGCCTTAGGAGGGACCTACGAGCAGTACTTC.

V usage is TRBV30 and J usage is TRBJ2-5; 7 bases agree with TRBD2. CDR1 is GTSNPN, CDR2 SVGIG, per germline (reference sequence). V was clipped by 2 bases and J by 6 bases; unmatched bases: 3. This CDR3 region has 12 residues. The CDR3 DNA reads as TGTGCCTGGAGTTCTAGCGGCAAGACCCAGTACTTC. It encodes CAWSSSGKTQYF.

V usage is TRBV12-3 or TRBV12-4 and J usage is TRBJ1-1, with D tentatively TRBD1 (5 bases). The V end lost 4 bases, the J end lost 4 bases, and 10 bases lay between the germline ends. CDR3 length: 13 residues. The CDR3 DNA sequence: TGTGCCAGCAGTTCGGCAGGGAGCACTGAAGCTTTCTTT. Amino acid sequence: CASSSAGSTEAFF.

The chain has TRBV12-3 or TRBV12-4 and TRBJ2-5; D is possibly TRBD1 or TRBD2 (6 bases each). Between the trimmed V and J ends, which lost 5 bases and 3 bases, there was a span of 13 bases. The CDR3 totals 14 residues. CDR3 DNA sequence: TGTGCCAGCAGTGCCGGGGGCGGCGAAGAGACCCAGTACTTC. It codes for CASSAGGGEETQYF.

This clonotype was seen repeatedly, ten times or more. The chain combines TRBV7-2 with TRBJ1-5; the D is unclear. Trimming left V 8 bases short and J 3 bases short, with 11 bases between. The CDR3 spans 13 residues. In germline, CDR1 is SGHTA, CDR2 FQGNSA. This CDR3 is CASHRGVNQPQHF. CDR3 in DNA: TGTGCCAGCCACCGGGGAGTCAATCAGCCCCAGCATTTT. Full variable domain (missing parts from reference TRBV7-2 and TRBJ1-5): GAGVSQSPSNKVTEKGKDVELRCDPISGHTALYWYRQSLGQGLEFLIYFQGNSAPDKSGLPSDRFSAERTGGSVSTLTIQRTQQEDSAVYLCASHRGVNQPQHFGDGTRLSIL.

CDR3 DNA sequence: TGTGCCACCAGCAGAGCGAGGGAGACTGAAGCTTTCTTT. Its protein is CATSRARETEAFF. J is TRBJ1-1 and V is TRBV15, with unresolved D. CDR1 is LNHNV and CDR2 is YYDKDF in the germline V gene (reference sequence). Trimming took off 1 base at V and 5 bases at J, with 8 bases between the two ends. CDR3 size: 13 residues.

This clonotype was counted ten times or more. The J gene is TRBJ1-1, the V gene TRBV10-3, with D possibly matching TRBD1 (6 bases). Germline V lookup: CDR1 ENHRY, CDR2 SYGVKD. Trimming stripped 6 bases from V and 4 bases from J, with 24 bases between. CDR3 size: 17 residues. The CDR3 nucleotides are TGTGCCATCAGGCTTCAAACTCGCCGGGACACACGCACTGAAGCTTTCTTT. Protein product: CAIRLQTRRDTRTEAFF.

At least ten counts were recorded for this clonotype. The chain is built from TRBV5-1 and TRBJ2-7; 7 nucleotides align to TRBD1. The J segment lost 4 bases and the V segment lost 3 bases, leaving 10 bases of the junction unmatched. Germline V gene lookup returns CDR1 SGHRS and CDR2 YFSETQ. The CDR3 covers 15 residues. The CDR3 spells CASSSGAARGYEQYF. The CDR3 nucleotides are TGCGCCAGCAGCTCCGGGGCGGCCAGGGGGTACGAGCAGTACTTC.

The chain couples TRBV6-1 to TRBJ1-2, with D perhaps TRBD1 (6 bases). Per germline, CDR1 MNHNS and CDR2 SASEGT. The length of the CDR3 is 12 residues. V dropped 9 bases and J dropped 5 bases, with 13 bases sitting between them. CDR3 nucleotides: TGTGCCAGTCAAGAGGGGGTGTATGGCTACACCTTC. Translation: CASQEGVYGYTF.

This clonotype was counted a single time. V usage is TRBV30 and J usage is TRBJ2-7, with 7 bases fitting TRBD1. Trimming took 4 bases from V and 5 from J; bases not matched to a gene: 8. CDR3 length: 13 residues. The germline V gene encodes CDR1 GTSNPN and CDR2 SVGIG (reference sequence). The CDR3 nucleotides read TGTGCCTGGAAGGGCAGGGGGAACGACGAGCAGTACTTC. This translates into CAWKGRGNDEQYF.

This chain links TRBV11-1 with TRBJ2-7; D is tentatively TRBD1 or TRBD2 (5 bases each). The V end lost 0 bases, the J end lost 3 bases, and 18 bases lay between the germline ends. The CDR3 consists of 17 residues. Germline values: CDR1 SGHAT, CDR2 FQDESV (reference sequence). The CDR3 protein is CASSLATGAQMGYEQYF. The CDR3 coding sequence is TGTGCCAGCAGCTTAGCCACCGGGGCTCAAATGGGCTACGAGCAGTACTTC. The whole variable domain, remainder taken from reference TRBV11-1 and TRBJ2-7, is EAEVAQSPRYKITEKSQAVAFWCDPISGHATLYWYRQILGQGPELLVQFQDESVVDDSQLPKDRFSAERLKGVDSTLKIQPAELGDSAMYLCASSLATGAQMGYEQYFGPGTRLTVT.

This clonotype was detected ten times or more. The gene calls are TRBV5-1 and TRBJ2-2; D unresolved. V dropped 5 bases and J dropped 2 bases, with 10 bases sitting between them. This CDR3 contains 14 residues. Germline V CDR1 and CDR2: SGHRS, YFSETQ. Here the CDR3 DNA reads TGCGCCAGCAGAACCGACCCAAACACCGGGGAGCTGTTTTTT. Translation gives CASRTDPNTGELFF.